A selection of T cell receptor beta chains follows, all from one sample in a study of shared clonotypes between healthy human individuals. The assay was immunoSEQ multiplex PCR, and TCRdb's table has in-frame clones only and misses some. This table holds about 2.4 million clones, 80% to 95% found once. Input material: naive CD4+ T cells from PBMCs. These receptors came from a man in his late teens or twenties in good health. Some clones in this sample may be carry-over from other donors' samples. Both conserved end residues are part of each CDR3. A D gene is named only where the DNA matches it firmly.

-,TRBV5-1,CASTGQSGNTIYF
-,TRBV25-1,CASSEAPGVVETQYF
-,TRBV5-6,CASSLKAGSHGYTF
-,TRBV11-3,CASSPSSYNEQFF
-,TRBV7-3,CASSPGLALGGYTF
TRBD2,TRBV11-3,CASSPGLAGYNEQFF
TRBD1,TRBV25-1,CASSPGQKNYEQYF
TRBD2,TRBV14,CASSQDQREGRNTGELFF
-,TRBV29-1,CSVETGAGETQYF
-,TRBV6-4,CASSASGTANTEAFF
-,TRBV7-3,CASTPRGTSDTQYF
-,TRBV5-5,CASSLFAATGVIYGYTF
-,TRBV6-1,CASSSSGFNQPQHF
TRBD1,TRBV28,CASRPRDRGRETQYF